The T cell receptor beta chain under discussion was sequenced for a study of cytomegalovirus exposure and HLA in healthy donors. Study overall: It was reported in a later analysis that the same platform had been used for the 90 to 150 validation repertoires as for the 666 first-cohort repertoires.

General study findings and limits: The listing of approximately 160 TCR beta chains classed them as cytomegalovirus-associated. Most TCR sequences were seen very rarely across donors, but some public TCRs occurred in many. A subsequent analysis found that TCR clusters from the first cohort also tended to co-occur in the 120 or so validation repertoires, with 90% to 95% of cluster scores above 0.

The V and J ends lost 3 bases and 0 bases respectively, with 9 bases between them. The germline V gene encodes CDR1 MNHEY and CDR2 SMNVEV (reference sequence). This CDR3 is built from 14 residues. Using immunoSEQ multiplex PCR, the repertoire was profiled, and TCRdb retains in-frame clones only, with some absent. The sample lists about 240,000 clones, around 85% occurring once. With respect to this clone: Antigen unknown.

Source material: PBMCs. The receptor was derived from a woman aged 30 to 39 in good health and CMV-seropositive. The V gene is TRBV27, the J gene TRBJ2-7; D remains ambiguous. CDR3 residues: CASSFGTDSYEQYF. The CDR3 nucleotides read TGTGCCAGCAGTTTCGGAACAGACTCCTACGAGCAGTACTTC.